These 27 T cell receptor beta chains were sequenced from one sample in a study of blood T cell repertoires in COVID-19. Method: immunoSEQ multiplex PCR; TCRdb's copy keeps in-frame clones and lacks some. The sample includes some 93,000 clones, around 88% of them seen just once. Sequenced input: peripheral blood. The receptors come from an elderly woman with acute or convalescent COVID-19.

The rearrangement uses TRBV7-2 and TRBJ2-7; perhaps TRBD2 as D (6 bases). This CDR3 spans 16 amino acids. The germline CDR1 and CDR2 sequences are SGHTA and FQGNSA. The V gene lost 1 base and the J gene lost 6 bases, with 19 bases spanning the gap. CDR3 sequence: CASSLDRNLAGSEQYF. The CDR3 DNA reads TGTGCCAGCAGCTTAGATCGCAACTTAGCCGGGAGCGAGCAGTACTTC.

CDR3 nucleotide sequence: TGTGCCAGCAGCTTGGGAGGGCACACCAACACTGAAGCTTTCTTT. The encoded protein is CASSLGGHTNTEAFF. The chain links TRBV5-8 to TRBJ1-1; the D is unclear. Trimming cost V 0 bases and J 2 bases, with 11 bases left between them. This CDR3 is built from 15 residues. Germline V lookup: CDR1 SGHTS, CDR2 YDEGEE.

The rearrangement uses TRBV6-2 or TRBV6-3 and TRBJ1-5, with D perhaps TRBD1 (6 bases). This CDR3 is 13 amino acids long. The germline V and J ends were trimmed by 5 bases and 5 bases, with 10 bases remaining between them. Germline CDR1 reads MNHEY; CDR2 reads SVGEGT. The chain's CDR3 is CASSTDSYQPQHF. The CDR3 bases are TGTGCCAGCAGTACGGACAGTTATCAGCCCCAGCATTTT.

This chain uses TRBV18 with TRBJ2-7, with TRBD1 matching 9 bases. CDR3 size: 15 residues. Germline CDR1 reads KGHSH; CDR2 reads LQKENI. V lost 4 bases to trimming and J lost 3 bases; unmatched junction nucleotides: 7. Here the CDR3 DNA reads TGTGCCAGCTCACTGGGACAGGGTATACTCTACGAGCAGTACTTC. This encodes CASSLGQGILYEQYF. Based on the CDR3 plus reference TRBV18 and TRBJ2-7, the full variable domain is NAGVMQNPRHLVRRRGQEARLRCSPMKGHSHVYWYRQLPEEGLKFMVYLQKENIIDESGMPKERFSAEFPKEGPSILRIQQVVRGDSAAYFCASSLGQGILYEQYFGPGTRLTVT.

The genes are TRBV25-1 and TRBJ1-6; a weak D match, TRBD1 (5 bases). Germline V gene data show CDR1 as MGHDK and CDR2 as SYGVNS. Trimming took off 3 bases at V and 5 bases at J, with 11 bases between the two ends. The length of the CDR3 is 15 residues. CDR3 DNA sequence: TGTGCCAGCAGTGAGGGGGGGACCCATAATTCACCCCTCCACTTT. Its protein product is CASSEGGTHNSPLHF.

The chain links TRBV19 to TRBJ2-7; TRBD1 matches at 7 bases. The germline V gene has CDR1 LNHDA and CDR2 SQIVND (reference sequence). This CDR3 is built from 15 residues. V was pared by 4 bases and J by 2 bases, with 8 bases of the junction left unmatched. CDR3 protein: CASSTAGTATYEQYF. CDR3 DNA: TGTGCCAGTAGTACCGCCGGGACAGCTACCTACGAGCAGTACTTC.

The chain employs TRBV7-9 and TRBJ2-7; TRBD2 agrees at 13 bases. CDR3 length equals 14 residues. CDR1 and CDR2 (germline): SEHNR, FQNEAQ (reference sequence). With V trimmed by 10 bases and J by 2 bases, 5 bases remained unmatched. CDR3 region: CAITLAGGPYEQYF. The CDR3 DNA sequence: TGTGCCATAACACTAGCGGGGGGGCCCTACGAGCAGTACTTC. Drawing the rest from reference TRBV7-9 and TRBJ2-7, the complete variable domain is DTGVSQNPRHKITKRGQNVTFRCDPISEHNRLYWYRQTLGQGPEFLTYFQNEAQLEKSRLLSDRFSAERPKGSFSTLEIQRTEQGDSAMYLCAITLAGGPYEQYFGPGTRLTVT.

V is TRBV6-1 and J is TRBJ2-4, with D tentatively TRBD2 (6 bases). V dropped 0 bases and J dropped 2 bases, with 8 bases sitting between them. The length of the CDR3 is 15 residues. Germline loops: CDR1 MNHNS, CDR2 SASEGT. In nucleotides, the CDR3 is TGTGCCAGCAGTGAAGCTGCGGGGACCAAAAACATTCAGTACTTC. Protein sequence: CASSEAAGTKNIQYF.

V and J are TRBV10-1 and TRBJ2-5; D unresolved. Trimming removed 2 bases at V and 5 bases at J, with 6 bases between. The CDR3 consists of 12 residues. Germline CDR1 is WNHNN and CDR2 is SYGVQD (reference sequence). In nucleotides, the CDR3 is TGCGCCAGCAGTGAGGGCAACGAGACCCAGTACTTC. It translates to CASSEGNETQYF.

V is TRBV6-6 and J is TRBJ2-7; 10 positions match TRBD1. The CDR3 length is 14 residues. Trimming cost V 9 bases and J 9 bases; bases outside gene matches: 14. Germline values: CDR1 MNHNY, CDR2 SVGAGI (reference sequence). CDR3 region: CASEDRGFFGGQYF. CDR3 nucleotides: TGTGCCAGTGAGGACAGGGGGTTTTTTGGAGGGCAGTACTTC.

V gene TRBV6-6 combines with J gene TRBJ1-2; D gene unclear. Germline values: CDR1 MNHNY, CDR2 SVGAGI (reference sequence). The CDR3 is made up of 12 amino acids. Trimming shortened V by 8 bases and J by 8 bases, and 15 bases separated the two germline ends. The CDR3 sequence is CASGNMMEGYTF. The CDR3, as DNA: TGTGCCAGCGGCAATATGATGGAGGGCTACACCTTC.

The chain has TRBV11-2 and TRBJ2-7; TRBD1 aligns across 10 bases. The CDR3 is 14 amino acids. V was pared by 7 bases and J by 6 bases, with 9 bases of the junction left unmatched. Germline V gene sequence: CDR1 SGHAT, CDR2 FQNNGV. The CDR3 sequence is CASNAGTGASEQYF. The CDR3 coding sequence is TGTGCCAGCAACGCCGGGACAGGGGCATCCGAGCAGTACTTC.

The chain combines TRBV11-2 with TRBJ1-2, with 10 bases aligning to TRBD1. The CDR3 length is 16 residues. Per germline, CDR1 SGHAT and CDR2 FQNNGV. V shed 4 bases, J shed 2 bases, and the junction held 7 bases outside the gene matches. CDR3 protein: CASSYSGTGVNYGYTF. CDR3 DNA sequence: TGTGCCAGCAGCTACTCCGGGACAGGGGTGAACTATGGCTACACCTTC. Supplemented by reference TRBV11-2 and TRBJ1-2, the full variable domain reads EAGVAQSPRYKIIEKRQSVAFWCNPISGHATLYWYQQILGQGPKLLIQFQNNGVVDDSQLPKDRFSAERLKGVDSTLKIQPAKLEDSAVYLCASSYSGTGVNYGYTFGSGTRLTVV.

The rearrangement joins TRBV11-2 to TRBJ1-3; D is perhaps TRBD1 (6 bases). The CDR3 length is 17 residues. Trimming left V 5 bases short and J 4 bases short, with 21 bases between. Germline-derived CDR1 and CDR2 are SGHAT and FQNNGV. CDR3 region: CASSGWAGVWDGNTIYF. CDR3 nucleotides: TGTGCCAGCAGCGGTTGGGCAGGGGTATGGGACGGAAACACCATATATTTT.

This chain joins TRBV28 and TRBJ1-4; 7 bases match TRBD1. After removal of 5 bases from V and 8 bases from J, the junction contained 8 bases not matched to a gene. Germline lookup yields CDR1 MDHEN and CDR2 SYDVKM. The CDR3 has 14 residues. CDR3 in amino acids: CASSRDRAGEKLFF. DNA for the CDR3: TGTGCCAGCAGTAGAGACAGGGCGGGGGAAAAACTGTTTTTT.

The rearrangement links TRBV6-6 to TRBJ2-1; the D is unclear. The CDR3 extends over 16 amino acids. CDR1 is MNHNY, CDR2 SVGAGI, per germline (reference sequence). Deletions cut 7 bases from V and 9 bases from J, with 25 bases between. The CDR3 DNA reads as TGTGCCAGCATTTTAACCCCCTTCAGCCTCGGCGGTGAGCAGTTCTTC. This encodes CASILTPFSLGGEQFF.

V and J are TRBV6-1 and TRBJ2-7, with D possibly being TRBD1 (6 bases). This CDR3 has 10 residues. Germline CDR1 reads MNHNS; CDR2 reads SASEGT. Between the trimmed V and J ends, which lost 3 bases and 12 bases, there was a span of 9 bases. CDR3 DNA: TGTGCCAGCAGTGACAGGGGTGCGTACTTC. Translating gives CASSDRGAYF.

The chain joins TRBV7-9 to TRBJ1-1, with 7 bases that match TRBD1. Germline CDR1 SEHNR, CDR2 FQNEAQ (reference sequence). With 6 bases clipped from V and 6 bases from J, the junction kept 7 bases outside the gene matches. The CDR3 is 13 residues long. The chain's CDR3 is CASRDRVVSEAFF. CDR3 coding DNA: TGTGCCAGCAGAGACAGGGTCGTTTCTGAAGCTTTCTTT.

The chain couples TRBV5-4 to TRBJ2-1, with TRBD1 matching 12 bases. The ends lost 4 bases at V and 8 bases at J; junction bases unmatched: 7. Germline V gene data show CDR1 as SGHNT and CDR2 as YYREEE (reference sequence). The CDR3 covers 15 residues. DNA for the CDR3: TGTGCCAGCAGCACGGGACAGGGGGCAGGATATGAGCAGTTCTTC. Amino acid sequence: CASSTGQGAGYEQFF. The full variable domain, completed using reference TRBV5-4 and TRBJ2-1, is ETGVTQSPTHLIKTRGQQVTLRCSSQSGHNTVSWYQQALGQGPQFIFQYYREEENGRGNFPPRFSGLQFPNYSSELNVNALELDDSALYLCASSTGQGAGYEQFFGPGTRLTVL.

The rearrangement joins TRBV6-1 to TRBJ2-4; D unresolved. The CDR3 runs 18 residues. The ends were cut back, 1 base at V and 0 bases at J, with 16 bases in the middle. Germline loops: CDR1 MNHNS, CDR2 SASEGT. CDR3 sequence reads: CASSEVLRLLLAKNIQYF. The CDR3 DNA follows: TGTGCCAGCAGTGAAGTGTTACGACTTCTTCTAGCCAAAAACATTCAGTACTTC.

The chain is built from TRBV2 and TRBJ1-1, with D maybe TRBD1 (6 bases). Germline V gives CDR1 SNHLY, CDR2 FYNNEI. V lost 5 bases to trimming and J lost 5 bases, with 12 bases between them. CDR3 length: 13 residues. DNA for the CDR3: TGTGCCAGCAGTCCCCGTCAGGGGACTGAAGCTTTCTTT. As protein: CASSPRQGTEAFF.

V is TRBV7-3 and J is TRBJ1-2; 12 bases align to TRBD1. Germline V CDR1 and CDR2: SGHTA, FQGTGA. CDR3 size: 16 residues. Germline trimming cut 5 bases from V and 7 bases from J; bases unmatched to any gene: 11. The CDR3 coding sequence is TGTGCCAGCAGCCCAGGGACAGGGGGCCCAGTTCGTGGCTACACCTTC. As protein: CASSPGTGGPVRGYTF.

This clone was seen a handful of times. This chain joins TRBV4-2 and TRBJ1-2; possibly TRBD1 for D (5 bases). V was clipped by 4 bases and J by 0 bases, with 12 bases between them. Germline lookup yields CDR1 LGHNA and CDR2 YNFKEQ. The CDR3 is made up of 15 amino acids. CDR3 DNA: TGTGCCAGCAGCCCCCAACAGGCATCTAACTATGGCTACACCTTC. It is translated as CASSPQQASNYGYTF.

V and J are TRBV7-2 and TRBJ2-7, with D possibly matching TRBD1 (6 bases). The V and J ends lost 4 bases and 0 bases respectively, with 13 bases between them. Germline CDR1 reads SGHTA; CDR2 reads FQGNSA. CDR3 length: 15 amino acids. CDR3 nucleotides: TGTGCCAGCAGCTCCTCAGGGGCTCCCTCCTACGAGCAGTACTTC. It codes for CASSSSGAPSYEQYF.

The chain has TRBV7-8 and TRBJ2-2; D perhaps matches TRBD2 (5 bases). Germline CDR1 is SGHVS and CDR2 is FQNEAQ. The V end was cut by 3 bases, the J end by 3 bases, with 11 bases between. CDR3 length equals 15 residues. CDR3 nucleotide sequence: TGTGCCAGCAGCTTGCTGGACTCCTACACCGGGGAGCTGTTTTTT. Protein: CASSLLDSYTGELFF.

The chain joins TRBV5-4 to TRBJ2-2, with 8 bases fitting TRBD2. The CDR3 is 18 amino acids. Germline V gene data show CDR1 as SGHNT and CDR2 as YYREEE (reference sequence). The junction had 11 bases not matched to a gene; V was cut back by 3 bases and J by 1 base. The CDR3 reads CASSSAWSGGLNTGELFF. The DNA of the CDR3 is TGTGCCAGCAGCTCGGCATGGAGCGGGGGACTGAACACCGGGGAGCTGTTTTTT.

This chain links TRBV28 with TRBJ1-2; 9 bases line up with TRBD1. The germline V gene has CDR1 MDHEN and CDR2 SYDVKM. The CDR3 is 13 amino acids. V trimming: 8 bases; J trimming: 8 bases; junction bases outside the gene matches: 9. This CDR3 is CASSNGQGWGYTF. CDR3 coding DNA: TGTGCCAGCTCTAATGGACAGGGGTGGGGCTACACCTTC.